The rows below give T cell receptor beta chains drawn from one sample of a study of blood T cell repertoires in COVID-19. The protocol was immunoSEQ multiplex PCR, while the TCRdb copy is restricted to in-frame clones and leaves out a portion. The sample yields about 70,000 clones, around 80% seen once. Sequenced material: peripheral blood. The receptors originated from a man aged 65 to 79 who had recovered from COVID-19. Both conserved end residues are part of each CDR3. The D gene is left open where the match is weak. Clone size is not always given. Where it is, it says once, few, many or a class for expanded clones.

D gene	CDR3 length	V gene	J gene	clone size	CDR3 protein	CDR3 DNA
-	14	TRBV29-1	TRBJ1-2	few	CSVEDRRVGYGYTF	TGCAGCGTTGAAGATCGCAGGGTAGGCTATGGCTACACCTTC
TRBD2	15	TRBV6-6	TRBJ2-7	-	CASSYSLREGHEQYF	TGTGCCAGCAGTTACTCCCTCAGGGAGGGCCACGAGCAGTACTTC
-	14	TRBV10-3	TRBJ2-7	-	CAISERQGTHEQYF	TGTGCCATCAGTGAGAGGCAGGGGACCCACGAGCAGTACTTC
TRBD2	15	TRBV5-1	TRBJ2-5	-	CASSLVGTSLATQYF	TGCGCCAGCAGCTTGGTCGGGACTAGTTTGGCGACCCAGTACTTC
-	11	TRBV6-2/TRBV6-3	TRBJ1-1	few	CASSSTPEAFF	TGTGCCAGCAGTTCGACACCCGAAGCTTTCTTT
-	16	TRBV5-8	TRBJ2-1	-	CASSLRLGQPYNEQFF	TGTGCCAGCAGCCTTAGACTGGGGCAACCCTACAATGAGCAGTTCTTC
-	12	TRBV5-6	TRBJ1-2	-	CASSSQVHGYTF	TGTGCCAGCAGCTCACAGGTACATGGCTACACCTTC
TRBD1	15	TRBV5-5	TRBJ2-5	-	CASSSGTGGPETQYF	TGTGCCAGCAGCTCCGGGACAGGGGGCCCAGAGACCCAGTACTTC
-	15	TRBV6-1	TRBJ2-3	few	CASSEGLTSTDTQYF	TGTGCCAGCAGTGAAGGTCTAACTAGCACAGATACGCAGTATTTT
TRBD1	15	TRBV9	TRBJ1-1	-	CASSGRQGVGTEAFF	TGTGCCAGCAGCGGGAGACAGGGAGTCGGCACTGAAGCTTTCTTT
-	15	TRBV4-1	TRBJ1-2	-	CASSLGSRGLYGYTF	TGCGCCAGCAGCCTCGGTTCCCGGGGACTCTATGGCTACACCTTC
-	13	TRBV18	TRBJ2-5	-	CASSLRMEGQRYF	TGTGCCAGCTCTCTCCGGATGGAGGGACAGAGGTACTTC
-	13	TRBV2	TRBJ1-2	-	CASSQGQLYGYTF	TGTGCCAGCAGCCAAGGACAGCTCTATGGCTACACCTTC
TRBD1	16	TRBV28	TRBJ1-6	-	CASSSRQGINGSPLHF	TGTGCCAGCAGTTCCCGACAGGGGATTAACGGTTCACCCCTCCACTTT
-	14	TRBV11-3	TRBJ2-2	-	CASRWTASTGELFF	TGTGCCAGCCGATGGACAGCCAGCACCGGGGAGCTGTTTTTT
-	16	TRBV4-3	TRBJ2-7	once	CASSQDFTGIYYEQYF	TGCGCCAGCAGCCAAGATTTTACCGGGATATATTACGAGCAGTACTTC
-	14	TRBV7-2	TRBJ1-1	few	CASSLARAASEAFF	TGTGCCAGCAGCTTAGCGAGGGCGGCTTCTGAAGCTTTCTTT
-	16	TRBV6-5	TRBJ1-6	-	CASSYSLVQDNSPLHF	TGTGCCAGCAGTTACTCGCTCGTACAGGATAATTCACCCCTCCACTTT
TRBD1	17	TRBV7-8	TRBJ1-1	-	CASSLVGTGGFGTEAFF	TGTGCCAGCAGCTTAGTGGGGACAGGGGGATTCGGCACTGAAGCTTTCTTT
-	15	TRBV28	TRBJ1-2	-	CASSLGGAVGYGYTF	TGTGCCAGCAGTTTAGGTGGCGCGGTGGGCTATGGCTACACCTTC
TRBD2	19	TRBV7-6	TRBJ2-1	-	CASSLGLAGGGGPYNEQFF	TGTGCCAGCAGCTTAGGACTAGCGGGAGGGGGCGGCCCCTACAATGAGCAGTTCTTC
TRBD1	13	TRBV6-5	TRBJ1-5	few	CAGGTDSNQPQHF	TGTGCCGGCGGGACAGATAGCAATCAGCCCCAGCATTTT
TRBD1	15	TRBV19	TRBJ2-7	-	CASSGPGQGDYEQYF	TGTGCCAGTAGTGGCCCGGGACAGGGAGACTACGAGCAGTACTTC
TRBD1	15	TRBV19	TRBJ2-3	-	CATGNRGSSTDTQYF	TGTGCCACGGGGAACAGGGGATCTAGCACAGATACGCAGTATTTT
TRBD1	17	TRBV4-2	TRBJ2-5	-	CASSQRTGGPDGETQYF	TGTGCCAGCAGCCAACGGACAGGGGGGCCGGACGGAGAGACCCAGTACTTC
TRBD1	14	TRBV4-3	TRBJ1-2	-	CASSQAGQGYGYTF	TGCGCCAGCAGCCAAGCTGGACAGGGTTATGGCTACACCTTC
-	16	TRBV6-2/TRBV6-3	TRBJ2-1	-	CASSYGEPSIGNEQFF	TGTGCCAGCAGTTACGGGGAGCCGAGCATTGGTAATGAGCAGTTCTTC
TRBD2	17	TRBV4-1	TRBJ2-2	-	CASSQVIGGANTGELFF	TGCGCCAGCAGCCAAGTTATCGGGGGGGCGAACACCGGGGAGCTGTTTTTT
TRBD1	14	TRBV18	TRBJ2-3	-	CASSPGQMADTQYF	TGTGCCAGCTCACCGGGACAGATGGCAGATACGCAGTATTTT
-	17	TRBV19	TRBJ1-1	-	CASNSLKAGGMNTEAFF	TGTGCCAGTAACTCCCTCAAAGCGGGGGGGATGAACACTGAAGCTTTCTTT
TRBD1	13	TRBV19	TRBJ1-2	once	CASSMDRDYGYTF	TGTGCCAGTAGTATGGACAGGGACTATGGCTACACCTTC
-	14	TRBV5-1	TRBJ1-1	-	CASSLRRENTEAFF	TGCGCCAGCAGCTTGAGAAGAGAGAACACTGAAGCTTTCTTT
-	16	TRBV5-8	TRBJ1-4	few	CASSLGAAATNEKLFF	TGTGCCAGCAGCTTGGGAGCCGCCGCAACTAATGAAAAACTGTTTTTT
-	17	TRBV4-3	TRBJ2-1	-	CASSQGVGRDFDNEQFF	TGCGCCAGCAGCCAAGGGGTAGGCAGGGACTTCGACAATGAGCAGTTCTTC
-	12	TRBV27	TRBJ2-1	-	CASTTRDNEQFF	TGTGCCAGCACCACCAGGGACAATGAGCAGTTCTTC
TRBD1	14	TRBV9	TRBJ2-7	-	CASSVGDRDYEQYF	TGTGCCAGCAGCGTCGGGGACAGGGACTACGAGCAGTACTTC
TRBD1	15	TRBV30	TRBJ2-3	-	CAWSDQGAATDTQYF	TGTGCCTGGAGCGATCAGGGGGCAGCCACAGATACGCAGTATTTT
-	16	TRBV4-3	TRBJ2-3	-	CASSQERRAYTDTQYF	TGCGCCAGCAGCCAAGAGCGCCGAGCTTACACAGATACGCAGTATTTT
TRBD1	16	TRBV11-2	TRBJ1-6	-	CASSIYPGQGFSPLHF	TGTGCCAGCAGCATTTATCCGGGACAGGGTTTTTCACCCCTCCACTTT
-	14	TRBV5-1	TRBJ1-6	-	CASSLELQNSPLHF	TGCGCCAGCAGCTTGGAGCTACAGAATTCACCCCTCCACTTT
-	12	TRBV10-2	TRBJ2-2	-	CASIGLAGELFF	TGCGCCAGCATTGGGCTCGCCGGGGAGCTGTTTTTT
TRBD2	17	TRBV7-2	TRBJ2-3	-	CASSLVVSSGYTDTQYF	TGTGCCAGCAGCTTAGTTGTGTCTAGCGGGTACACAGATACGCAGTATTTT
-	15	TRBV23-1	TRBJ1-1	-	CASTYRQAMNTEAFF	TGCGCCAGCACATACAGACAGGCAATGAACACTGAAGCTTTCTTT
-	15	TRBV5-8	TRBJ1-1	-	CASTVLDSMNTEAFF	TGTGCCAGCACCGTATTAGACAGCATGAACACTGAAGCTTTCTTT
-	15	TRBV18	TRBJ1-1	once	CASSPPGQGYTEAFF	TGTGCCAGCTCACCACCTGGTCAGGGATACACTGAAGCTTTCTTT
TRBD2	16	TRBV28	TRBJ2-7	-	CASSTVAGESQYEQYF	TGTGCCAGCAGTACAGTAGCGGGAGAAAGTCAATACGAGCAGTACTTC
-	13	TRBV19	TRBJ1-1	-	CASTMRGNTEAFF	TGTGCCAGTACCATGAGAGGGAACACTGAAGCTTTCTTT
-	15	TRBV29-1	TRBJ1-6	-	CSSSNELGRWSPLHF	TGCAGCTCGAGTAACGAGCTAGGGAGATGGTCACCCCTCCACTTT
TRBD2	14	TRBV7-2	TRBJ2-1	once	CASSSSQRAGVQFF	TGTGCCAGCAGCTCCTCGCAAAGGGCGGGAGTACAGTTCTTC
TRBD2	16	TRBV7-7	TRBJ2-1	-	CASSPSSGRKQNEQFF	TGTGCCAGCAGCCCTTCTAGCGGGAGGAAACAGAATGAGCAGTTCTTC
TRBD1	14	TRBV30	TRBJ2-5	-	CAWSGTGMPETQYF	TGTGCCTGGAGTGGGACAGGGATGCCAGAGACCCAGTACTTC
-	14	TRBV19	TRBJ2-2	-	CASSRSVNTGELFF	TGTGCCAGTAGTAGGTCAGTTAACACCGGGGAGCTGTTTTTT
-	13	TRBV9	TRBJ2-7	medium-sized	CASSARPFYEQYF	TGTGCCAGCAGCGCCAGGCCCTTCTACGAGCAGTACTTC
TRBD2	15	TRBV19	TRBJ2-7	-	CASSYTPGLGTEQYF	TGTGCCAGTAGTTACACACCGGGACTAGGGACCGAGCAGTACTTC
TRBD1	15	TRBV2	TRBJ2-2	-	CASTGQGAVTGELFF	TGTGCCAGCACTGGACAGGGGGCGGTAACCGGGGAGCTGTTTTTT
TRBD1	13	TRBV11-3	TRBJ2-1	-	CASHDRGGNEQFF	TGTGCCAGCCACGACAGGGGAGGCAATGAGCAGTTCTTC
-	17	TRBV9	TRBJ1-3	-	CASSVTDIRSSGNTIYF	TGTGCCAGCAGCGTGACAGACATCCGAAGCTCTGGAAACACCATATATTTT
-	14	TRBV6-5	TRBJ2-7	-	CASSYSGGAGEQYF	TGTGCCAGCAGTTACTCCGGCGGGGCGGGGGAGCAGTACTTC
-	14	TRBV11-2	TRBJ1-1	few	CASRLSNFGVAAFF	TGTGCCAGCAGACTCAGCAATTTCGGGGTGGCAGCTTTCTTT